The 19 T cell receptor beta chains given below trace back to one sample, sequenced in a study of blood T cell repertoires in COVID-19 (dated by TCRdb to about 2020). Libraries were built with the immunoSEQ multiplex PCR assay. TCRdb limited this immuneACCESS table to in-frame rearrangements with V and J called. A share of clones is missing; checked studies link under half to unresolved V genes, and the rest is unexplained. This sample comprises 200,000 to 250,000 clones, about nine tenths of them detected only once. Roughly 2.8% of the sample comes from the top ten. The sample consisted of PBMCs or T cells enriched from blood (not recorded which). The receptors were gathered from a woman aged 25 to 39 who had recovered from COVID-19.

This clone was picked up one time. The chain is built from TRBV11-2 and TRBJ1-1, with D possibly matching TRBD1 (5 bases). The CDR3 is 16 amino acids. CDR1 and CDR2 (germline): SGHAT, FQNNGV. V dropped 3 bases and J dropped 4 bases, with 18 bases sitting between them. For the CDR3, the DNA is TGTGCCAGCAGCTTGGAACCCCTGGGGGGGAGCACTGAAGCTTTCTTT. This gives the protein CASSLEPLGGSTEAFF. Looking up the rest from reference TRBV11-2 and TRBJ1-1 gives the full variable domain: EAGVAQSPRYKIIEKRQSVAFWCNPISGHATLYWYQQILGQGPKLLIQFQNNGVVDDSQLPKDRFSAERLKGVDSTLKIQPAKLEDSAVYLCASSLEPLGGSTEAFFGQGTRLTVV.

The chain couples TRBV6-5 to TRBJ1-6; D perhaps matches TRBD1 (6 bases). This CDR3 has 15 residues. Trimming took 0 bases from V and 6 from J, leaving 9 bases between them. The germline CDR1 and CDR2 sequences are MNHEY and SVGAGI. In nucleotides, the CDR3 is TGTGCCAGCAGTTACTCGAGCAGGGGTAATTCACCCCTCCACTTT. It translates to CASSYSSRGNSPLHF.

This chain uses TRBV10-1 with TRBJ2-5; maybe TRBD1 (7 bases). Germline V gene data show CDR1 as WNHNN and CDR2 as SYGVQD (reference sequence). Trimming stripped 6 bases from V and 0 bases from J, with 11 bases between. This CDR3 contains 14 residues. The CDR3 reads CASREGQNQETQYF. CDR3 nucleotides: TGCGCCAGCAGGGAGGGACAGAACCAAGAGACCCAGTACTTC.

The chain joins TRBV11-2 to TRBJ2-5; possible D gene TRBD1, 7 bases. V lost 5 bases to trimming and J lost 9 bases, with 19 bases between them. The CDR3 consists of 14 residues. The germline V gene has CDR1 SGHAT and CDR2 FQNNGV. CDR3 region: CASSEGVQGGAQYF. The CDR3 DNA is TGTGCCAGCAGCGAAGGGGTGCAGGGGGGAGCCCAGTACTTC.

This chain uses TRBV5-1 with TRBJ2-5; D perhaps matches TRBD1 (6 bases). CDR3 length equals 16 residues. Trimming shortened V by 2 bases and J by 4 bases, and 18 bases separated the two germline ends. Germline-derived CDR1 and CDR2 are SGHRS and YFSETQ. CDR3 nucleotide sequence: TGCGCCAGCAGCTTCCGGGACACGGGGCCAGGAGAGACCCAGTACTTC. Its translation: CASSFRDTGPGETQYF.

V usage is TRBV29-1 and J usage is TRBJ1-4, with 9 bases matching TRBD1. Looked up from germline, CDR1 is SQVTM and CDR2 is ANQGSEA. V was pared by 5 bases and J by 6 bases, with 4 bases of the junction left unmatched. This CDR3 is 13 amino acids long. The CDR3 loop is CSVRTGVDEKLFF. The CDR3 DNA is TGCAGCGTTCGGACAGGGGTGGATGAAAAACTGTTTTTT.

The chain couples TRBV5-1 to TRBJ2-1; a weak D match, TRBD2 (7 bases). The germline gives CDR1 SGHRS, CDR2 YFSETQ. Trimming removed 0 bases from V and 4 bases from J, with 11 bases in between. This CDR3 has 15 residues. The CDR3 here is CASSLEGGRYNEQFF. CDR3 bases: TGCGCCAGCAGCTTGGAGGGGGGGCGATACAATGAGCAGTTCTTC.

This chain uses TRBV4-3 with TRBJ1-6; TRBD1 matches 8 bases. Germline assignment: CDR1 LGHNA and CDR2 YSLEER. After removal of 5 bases from V and 7 bases from J, the junction contained 7 bases not matched to a gene. The CDR3 is 15 residues long. CDR3 region: CASSFTGGDNSPLHF. CDR3 bases: TGCGCCAGCAGCTTCACAGGGGGGGACAATTCACCCCTCCACTTT.

This sequence joins TRBV7-9 and TRBJ1-3; TRBD1 matches at 8 bases. The CDR3 contains 15 residues. Germline V CDR1 and CDR2: SEHNR, FQNEAQ (reference sequence). J gave up 4 bases and V 4 bases, and 6 bases lay outside the gene matches. As DNA, the CDR3 is TGTGCCAGCAGCTCGTCAAGGGACAGGGGAAACACCATATATTTT. Amino acids: CASSSSRDRGNTIYF.

V is TRBV25-1 and J is TRBJ1-1; D unclear. CDR3 length: 13 residues. Germline CDR1 MGHDK, CDR2 SYGVNS. The germline V and J ends were trimmed by 3 bases and 1 base, with 6 bases remaining between them. CDR3 amino acids: CASSENRNTEAFF. The CDR3 bases are TGTGCCAGCAGTGAGAACAGGAACACTGAAGCTTTCTTT.

The chain carries TRBV2 and TRBJ2-1; D remains ambiguous. This CDR3 spans 10 amino acids. With 4 bases removed from V and 10 bases from J, the gap between germline ends came to 5 bases. Germline V gene lookup returns CDR1 SNHLY and CDR2 FYNNEI. CDR3 DNA: TGTGCCAGCAGTGTGCGAGAGCAGTTCTTC. Translating it yields CASSVREQFF.

This rearrangement joins TRBV6-6 to TRBJ2-5, with a tentative D call TRBD2 (5 bases). Trimming removed 0 bases from V and 5 bases from J, with 10 bases in between. CDR3 length: 14 amino acids. Germline V gives CDR1 MNHNY, CDR2 SVGAGI (reference sequence). The CDR3 DNA is TGTGCCAGCAGTTACTCTGGGGAGTCGGAGACCCAGTACTTC. This translates into CASSYSGESETQYF.

V is TRBV4-3 and J is TRBJ2-1; TRBD1 agrees at 11 bases. Trimming cost V 4 bases and J 8 bases; bases outside gene matches: 4. The CDR3 runs to 14 residues. Germline CDR1 LGHNA, CDR2 YSLEER. The DNA of the CDR3 is TGCGCCAGCAGCCCGGGACAGGGGGAGGATGAGCAGTTCTTC. This codes for CASSPGQGEDEQFF.

The chain joins TRBV18 to TRBJ2-5; 9 nucleotides agree with TRBD2. Looked up from germline, CDR1 is KGHSH and CDR2 is LQKENI. V was pared by 5 bases and J by 4 bases, with 8 bases of the junction left unmatched. The CDR3 covers 15 residues. The CDR3, as DNA: TGTGCCAGCTCAGCCCGGGGACTAGCTTTAGAGACCCAGTACTTC. Translation gives CASSARGLALETQYF.

This rearrangement joins TRBV25-1 to TRBJ1-1; 7 bases are shared with TRBD1. This CDR3 has 13 amino acids. Germline assignment: CDR1 MGHDK and CDR2 SYGVNS. V shed 6 bases and J 7 bases; nucleotides not matched to a gene: 8. The CDR3 loop is CASRETGWGEAFF. CDR3 in DNA: TGTGCCAGCAGAGAGACAGGGTGGGGTGAAGCTTTCTTT.

This rearrangement joins TRBV2 to TRBJ2-2, with D uncertain. Germline CDR1 SNHLY, CDR2 FYNNEI. The CDR3 extends over 13 amino acids. V was trimmed by 6 bases and J by 1 base, leaving 6 bases between them. CDR3 in amino acids: CASSALNTGELFF. The CDR3 coding sequence is TGTGCCAGCAGCGCGTTGAACACCGGGGAGCTGTTTTTT.

The chain combines TRBV5-4 with TRBJ2-2; 7 bases are a match to TRBD1. This CDR3 is 17 amino acids long. Germline lookup yields CDR1 SGHNT and CDR2 YYREEE (reference sequence). V lost 4 bases to trimming and J lost 2 bases; unmatched junction nucleotides: 11. CDR3 sequence: CASSNEDRVRNTGELFF. The CDR3 nucleotides read TGTGCCAGCAGCAACGAAGACAGGGTTAGAAACACCGGGGAGCTGTTTTTT. Filled out from reference TRBV5-4 and TRBJ2-2, the complete variable domain reads ETGVTQSPTHLIKTRGQQVTLRCSSQSGHNTVSWYQQALGQGPQFIFQYYREEENGRGNFPPRFSGLQFPNYSSELNVNALELDDSALYLCASSNEDRVRNTGELFFGEGSRLTVL.

The rearrangement links TRBV27 to TRBJ1-2; unclear D gene. Germline CDR1 reads MNHEY; CDR2 reads SMNVEV (reference sequence). The V gene lost 0 bases and the J gene lost 4 bases, with 9 bases spanning the gap. CDR3 size: 14 residues. CDR3 nucleotide sequence: TGTGCCAGCAGTTTATCCGGGAGCACCTATGGCTACACCTTC. It translates to CASSLSGSTYGYTF.

This clone has a handful of counts. V gene TRBV5-6 combines with J gene TRBJ1-1; D is perhaps TRBD1 (5 bases). The V gene lost 0 bases and the J gene lost 10 bases, with 16 bases spanning the gap. The CDR3 has 14 amino acids. Germline V lookup: CDR1 SGHDT, CDR2 YYEEEE. CDR3 DNA: TGTGCCAGCAGCTTGGCCGGGTCCGGGGGTTCAGCTTTCTTT. The encoded protein is CASSLAGSGGSAFF.